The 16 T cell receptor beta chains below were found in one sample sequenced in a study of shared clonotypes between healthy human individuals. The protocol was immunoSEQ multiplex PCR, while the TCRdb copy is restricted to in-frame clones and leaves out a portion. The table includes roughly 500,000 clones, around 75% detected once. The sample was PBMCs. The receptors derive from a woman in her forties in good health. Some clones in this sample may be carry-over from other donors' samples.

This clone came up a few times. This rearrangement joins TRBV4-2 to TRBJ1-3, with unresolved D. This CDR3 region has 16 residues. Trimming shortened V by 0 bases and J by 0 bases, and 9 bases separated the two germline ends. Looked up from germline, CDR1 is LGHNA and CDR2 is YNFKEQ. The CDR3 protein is CASSQDSLPSGNTIYF. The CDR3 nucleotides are TGTGCCAGCAGCCAAGACTCGCTGCCCTCTGGAAACACCATATATTTT.

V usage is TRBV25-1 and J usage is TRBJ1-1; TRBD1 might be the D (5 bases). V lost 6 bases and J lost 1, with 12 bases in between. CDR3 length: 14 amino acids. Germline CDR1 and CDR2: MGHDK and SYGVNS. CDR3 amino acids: CASSHRQTNTEAFF. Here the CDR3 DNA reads TGTGCCAGCAGCCACCGACAGACGAACACTGAAGCTTTCTTT. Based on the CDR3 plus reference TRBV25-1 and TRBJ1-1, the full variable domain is EADIYQTPRYLVIGTGKKITLECSQTMGHDKMYWYQQDPGMELHLIHYSYGVNSTEKGDLSSESTVSRIRTEHFPLTLESARPSHTSQYLCASSHRQTNTEAFFGQGTRLTVV.

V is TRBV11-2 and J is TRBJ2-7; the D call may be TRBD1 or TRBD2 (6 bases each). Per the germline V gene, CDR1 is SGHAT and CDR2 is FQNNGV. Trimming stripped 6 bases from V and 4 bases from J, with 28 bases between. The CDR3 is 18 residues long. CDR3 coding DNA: TGTGCCAGCAGTCTAACAGGGACGAGGATTAGCGGAACTTACGAGCAGTACTTC. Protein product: CASSLTGTRISGTYEQYF. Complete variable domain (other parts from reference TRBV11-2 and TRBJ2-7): EAGVAQSPRYKIIEKRQSVAFWCNPISGHATLYWYQQILGQGPKLLIQFQNNGVVDDSQLPKDRFSAERLKGVDSTLKIQPAKLEDSAVYLCASSLTGTRISGTYEQYFGPGTRLTVT.

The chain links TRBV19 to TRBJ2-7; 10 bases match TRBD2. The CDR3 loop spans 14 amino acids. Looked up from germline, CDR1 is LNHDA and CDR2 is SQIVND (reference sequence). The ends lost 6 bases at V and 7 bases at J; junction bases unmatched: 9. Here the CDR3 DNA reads TGTGCCAGTAGGCGGACTAGCGGACCGTGGGAGCAGTACTTC. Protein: CASRRTSGPWEQYF.

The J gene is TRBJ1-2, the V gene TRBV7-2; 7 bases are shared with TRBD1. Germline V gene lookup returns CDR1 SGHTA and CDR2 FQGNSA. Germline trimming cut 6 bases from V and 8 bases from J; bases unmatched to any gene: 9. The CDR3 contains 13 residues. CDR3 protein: CASRSGTARGYTF. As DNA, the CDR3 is TGTGCCAGCAGATCTGGGACAGCACGGGGCTACACCTTC.

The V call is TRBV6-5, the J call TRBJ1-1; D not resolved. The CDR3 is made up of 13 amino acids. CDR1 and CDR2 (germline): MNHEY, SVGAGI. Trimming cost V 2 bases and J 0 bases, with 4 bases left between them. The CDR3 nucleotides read TGTGCCAGCAGTTACAGAATGAACACTGAAGCTTTCTTT. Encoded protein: CASSYRMNTEAFF.

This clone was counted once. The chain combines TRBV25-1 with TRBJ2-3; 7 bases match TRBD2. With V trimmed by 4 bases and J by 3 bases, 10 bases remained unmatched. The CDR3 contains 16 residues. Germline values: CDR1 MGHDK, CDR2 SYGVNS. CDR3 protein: CASSAPSGSGTDTQYF. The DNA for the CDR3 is TGTGCCAGCAGTGCGCCTAGCGGCAGCGGGACAGATACGCAGTATTTT. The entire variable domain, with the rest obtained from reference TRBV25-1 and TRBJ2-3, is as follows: EADIYQTPRYLVIGTGKKITLECSQTMGHDKMYWYQQDPGMELHLIHYSYGVNSTEKGDLSSESTVSRIRTEHFPLTLESARPSHTSQYLCASSAPSGSGTDTQYFGPGTRLTVL.

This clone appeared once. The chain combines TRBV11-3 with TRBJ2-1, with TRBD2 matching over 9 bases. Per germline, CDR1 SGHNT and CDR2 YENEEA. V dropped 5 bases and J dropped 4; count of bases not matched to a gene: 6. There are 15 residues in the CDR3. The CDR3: CASSRSGSNYNEQFF. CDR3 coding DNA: TGTGCCAGCAGCCGTAGCGGGAGTAATTACAATGAGCAGTTCTTC.

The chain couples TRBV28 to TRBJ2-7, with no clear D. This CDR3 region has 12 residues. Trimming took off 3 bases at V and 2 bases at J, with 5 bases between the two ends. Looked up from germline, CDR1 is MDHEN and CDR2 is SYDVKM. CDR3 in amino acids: CASSLTTYEQYF. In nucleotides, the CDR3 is TGTGCCAGCAGTTTGACGACCTACGAGCAGTACTTC.

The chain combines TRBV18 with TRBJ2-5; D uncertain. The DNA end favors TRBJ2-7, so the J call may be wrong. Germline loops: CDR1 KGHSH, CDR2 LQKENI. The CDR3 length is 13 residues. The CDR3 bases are TGTGCCAGCTCACCGGCGGATACCTACGAGCAGTACTTC. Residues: CASSPADTYEQYF.

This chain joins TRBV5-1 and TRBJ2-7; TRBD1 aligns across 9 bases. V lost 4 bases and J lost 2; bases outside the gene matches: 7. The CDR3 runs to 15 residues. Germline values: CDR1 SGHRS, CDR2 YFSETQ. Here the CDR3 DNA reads TGCGCCAGCAGCAACTCCGGGACAGGGACCTACGAGCAGTACTTC. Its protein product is CASSNSGTGTYEQYF.

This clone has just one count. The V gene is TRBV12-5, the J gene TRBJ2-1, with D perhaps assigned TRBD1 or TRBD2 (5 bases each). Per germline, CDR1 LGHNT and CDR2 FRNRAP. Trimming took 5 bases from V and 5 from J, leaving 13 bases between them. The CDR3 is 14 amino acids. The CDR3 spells CASGPPGRDNEQFF. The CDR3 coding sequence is TGTGCTAGTGGTCCCCCGGGACGGGACAATGAGCAGTTCTTC.

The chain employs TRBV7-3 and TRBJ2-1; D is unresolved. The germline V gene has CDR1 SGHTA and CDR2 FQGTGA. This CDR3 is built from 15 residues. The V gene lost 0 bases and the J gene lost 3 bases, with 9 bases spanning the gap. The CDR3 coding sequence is TGTGCCAGCAGCTTAACTGGCGGTTTCTACAATGAGCAGTTCTTC. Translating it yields CASSLTGGFYNEQFF.

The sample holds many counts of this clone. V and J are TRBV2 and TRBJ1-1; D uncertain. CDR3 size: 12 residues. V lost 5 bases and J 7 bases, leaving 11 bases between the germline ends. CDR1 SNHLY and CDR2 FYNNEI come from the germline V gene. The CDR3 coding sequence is TGTGCCAGCAGTCTCCGGACGGGTGAAGCTTTCTTT. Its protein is CASSLRTGEAFF.

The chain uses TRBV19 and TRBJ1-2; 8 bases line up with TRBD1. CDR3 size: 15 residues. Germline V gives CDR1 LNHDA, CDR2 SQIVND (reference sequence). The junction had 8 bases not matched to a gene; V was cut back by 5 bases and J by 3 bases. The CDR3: CASSGAGGAYYGYTF. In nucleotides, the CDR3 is TGTGCCAGTAGTGGTGCAGGGGGCGCTTACTATGGCTACACCTTC.

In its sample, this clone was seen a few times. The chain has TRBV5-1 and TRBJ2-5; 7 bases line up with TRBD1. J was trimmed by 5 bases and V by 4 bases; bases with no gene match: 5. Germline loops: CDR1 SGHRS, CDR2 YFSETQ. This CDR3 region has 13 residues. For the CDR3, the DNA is TGCGCCAGCAGCCAGCAGGGGGATGAGACCCAGTACTTC. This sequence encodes CASSQQGDETQYF.